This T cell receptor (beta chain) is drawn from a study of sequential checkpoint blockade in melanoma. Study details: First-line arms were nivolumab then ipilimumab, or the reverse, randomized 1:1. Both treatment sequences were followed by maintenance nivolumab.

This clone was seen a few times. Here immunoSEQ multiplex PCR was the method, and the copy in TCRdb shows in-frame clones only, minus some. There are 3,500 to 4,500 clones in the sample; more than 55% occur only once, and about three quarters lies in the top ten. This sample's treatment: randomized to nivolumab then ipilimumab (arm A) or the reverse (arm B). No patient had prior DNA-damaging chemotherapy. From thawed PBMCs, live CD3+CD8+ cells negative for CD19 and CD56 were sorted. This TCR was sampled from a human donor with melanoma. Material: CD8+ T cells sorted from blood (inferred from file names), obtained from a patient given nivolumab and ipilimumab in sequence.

Here the CDR3 reads CASSGSGSRTGELFF. As DNA, the CDR3 is TGTGCCAGCAGTGGTAGCGGGAGTCGGACCGGGGAGCTGTTTTTT. The chain recombines TRBV28 with TRBJ2-2; 9 bases fit TRBD2. The CDR3 is 15 residues long. Germline trimming cut 5 bases from V and 5 bases from J; bases unmatched to any gene: 6. CDR1 and CDR2 (germline): MDHEN, SYDVKM. Supplemented by reference TRBV28 and TRBJ2-2, the full variable domain reads DVKVTQSSRYLVKRTGEKVFLECVQDMDHENMFWYRQDPGLGLRLIYFSYDVKMKEKGDIPEGYSVSREKKERFSLILESASTNQTSMYLCASSGSGSRTGELFFGEGSRLTVL.